Shown below are 9 T cell receptor beta chains from a single sample sequenced in a study of OX40 agonist ivuxolimab in advanced cancers. Measured with immunoSEQ multiplex PCR; TCRdb has only the in-frame clones, and not every one. This repertoire shows 75,000 to 95,000 clones, about 80% found once; its top ten account for around 0.51%. This sample comprised CD4+ or CD8+ T cells sorted from blood, obtained in a trial of the OX40 agonist ivuxolimab. These receptors originate from an adult with an advanced solid tumor such as melanoma, head and neck, liver or kidney cancer.

This clone was observed a few times. CDR3 in DNA: TGTGCCAGCAGCTGGGGGGGTTCTTCATTCGATACGCAGTATTTT. Translation gives CASSWGGSSFDTQYF. The rearrangement links TRBV9 to TRBJ2-3, with 7 bases lining up with TRBD2. The V segment lost 4 bases and the J segment 6 bases; nucleotides outside the gene matches: 11. Germline V lookup: CDR1 SGDLS, CDR2 YYNGEE. CDR3 size: 15 residues.

The chain uses TRBV9 and TRBJ2-3; D is possibly TRBD1 or TRBD2 (5 bases each). Germline V lookup: CDR1 SGDLS, CDR2 YYNGEE. The CDR3 loop spans 15 amino acids. Trimming cost V 4 bases and J 0 bases, with 12 bases left between them. CDR3 bases: TGTGCCAGCAGCCCCCTTGGGGGAAGCACAGATACGCAGTATTTT. As protein: CASSPLGGSTDTQYF.

The rearrangement joins TRBV28 to TRBJ1-1; the D gene is possibly TRBD1 (5 bases). The CDR3 is 14 amino acids. The V end was cut by 1 base, the J end by 4 bases, with 10 bases between. Germline-derived CDR1 and CDR2 are MDHEN and SYDVKM. Here the CDR3 DNA reads TGTGCCAGCAGTTTATACGGGGGAGTCACTGAAGCTTTCTTT. Protein sequence: CASSLYGGVTEAFF.

This clone was seen a single time. The J gene is TRBJ2-6, the V gene TRBV15, with a weak D call TRBD1 (6 bases). The germline V gene has CDR1 LNHNV and CDR2 YYDKDF (reference sequence). V was clipped by 1 base and J by 0 bases, with 10 bases between them. The CDR3 spans 17 residues. CDR3 DNA: TGTGCCACCAGCAGAGCACAGGGCCCCTCTGGGGCCAACGTCCTGACTTTC. Translated, it gives CATSRAQGPSGANVLTF.

The rearrangement links TRBV7-2 to TRBJ1-4; D is perhaps TRBD1 (5 bases). The V end lost 5 bases, the J end lost 5 bases, and 15 bases lay between the germline ends. The germline gives CDR1 SGHTA, CDR2 FQGNSA. CDR3 length: 15 amino acids. CDR3 protein: CASSQYGQTNEKLFF. The CDR3 DNA follows: TGTGCCAGCAGCCAATACGGACAAACCAATGAAAAACTGTTTTTT.

V is TRBV5-1 and J is TRBJ2-3; 9 nucleotides line up with TRBD1. The trim removed 4 bases at V and 3 bases at J, leaving 9 bases unmatched. Germline values: CDR1 SGHRS, CDR2 YFSETQ. CDR3 size: 16 residues. The CDR3 sequence: CASSEAGTGTTDTQYF. The CDR3 DNA reads as TGCGCCAGCAGCGAAGCCGGGACAGGGACTACAGATACGCAGTATTTT. Full variable domain (rest looked up from reference TRBV5-1 and TRBJ2-3): KAGVTQTPRYLIKTRGQQVTLSCSPISGHRSVSWYQQTPGQGLQFLFEYFSETQRNKGNFPGRFSGRQFSNSRSEMNVSTLELGDSALYLCASSEAGTGTTDTQYFGPGTRLTVL.

The J gene is TRBJ1-3, the V gene TRBV2; no firm D call. Germline V gene data show CDR1 as SNHLY and CDR2 as FYNNEI. V was clipped by 4 bases and J by 7 bases, with 8 bases between them. The CDR3 length is 12 residues. CDR3 bases: TGTGCCAGCAGTGTCTGGCGGAACACCATATATTTT. This codes for CASSVWRNTIYF.

The chain uses TRBV28 and TRBJ1-2; no firm D call. Germline V gives CDR1 MDHEN, CDR2 SYDVKM. CDR3 length equals 13 residues. V lost 6 bases to trimming and J lost 0 bases, with 8 bases between them. CDR3 DNA: TGTGCCAGCAGCACAGCAACTAACTATGGCTACACCTTC. Amino acids: CASSTATNYGYTF.

This clone was observed a few times. J is TRBJ1-1 and V is TRBV19, with a possible D match to TRBD1 (6 bases). V was trimmed by 4 bases and J by 8 bases, leaving 17 bases between them. Germline CDR1 reads LNHDA; CDR2 reads SQIVND (reference sequence). The CDR3 loop spans 14 amino acids. The DNA for the CDR3 is TGTGCCAGTAGTACGTTCCCGGGACACCGAGAAGCTTTCTTT. It translates to CASSTFPGHREAFF.